These 30 T cell receptor beta chains originate from one sample sequenced in a study of blood T cell repertoires in COVID-19. TCRdb's copy holds only in-frame clones and misses some; the assay was immunoSEQ multiplex PCR. The table lists 90,000 to 140,000 clones, 65% to 90% of them singletons. Material for sequencing was peripheral blood. The receptors derive from a man older than 75 with acute or convalescent COVID-19.

This clone was observed once. The chain employs TRBV7-3 and TRBJ2-3, with 9 bases fitting TRBD2. This CDR3 contains 15 residues. With 4 bases clipped from V and 4 bases from J, the junction kept 6 bases outside the gene matches. The germline V gene has CDR1 SGHTA and CDR2 FQGTGA. The CDR3 sequence: CASSSRAGGADTQYF. Written as DNA, the CDR3 is TGTGCCAGCAGCTCCCGAGCGGGAGGCGCAGATACGCAGTATTTT.

The chain combines TRBV4-1 with TRBJ2-1; 10 bases are a match to TRBD2. This CDR3 region has 16 residues. Per germline, CDR1 MGHRA and CDR2 YSYEKL. The junction had 2 bases not matched to a gene; V was cut back by 3 bases and J by 0 bases. The CDR3 nucleotides read TGCGCCAGCAGCCAGGCTAGCGGGAGCTCCTACAATGAGCAGTTCTTC. Its translation is CASSQASGSSYNEQFF.

The rearrangement links TRBV30 to TRBJ2-3; possible D gene TRBD1, 7 bases. The germline CDR1 and CDR2 sequences are GTSNPN and SVGIG (reference sequence). V was trimmed by 0 bases and J by 3 bases, leaving 10 bases between them. CDR3 size: 14 residues. The CDR3 sequence is CAWSVRGATDTQYF. The CDR3 nucleotides are TGTGCCTGGAGTGTCAGGGGGGCTACAGATACGCAGTATTTT. The full variable domain, completed using reference TRBV30 and TRBJ2-3, is SQTIHQWPATLVQPVGSPLSLECTVEGTSNPNLYWYRQAAGRGLQLLFYSVGIGQISSEVPQNLSASRPQDRQFILSSKKLLLSDSGFYLCAWSVRGATDTQYFGPGTRLTVL.

The chain has TRBV14 and TRBJ1-2, with TRBD1 matching over 9 bases. The CDR3 is 15 residues long. Looked up from germline, CDR1 is SGHDN and CDR2 is FVKESK. V lost 7 bases to trimming and J lost 6 bases; unmatched junction nucleotides: 12. The CDR3 sequence is CASTPFRDRVHGYTF. The CDR3 bases are TGTGCCAGCACCCCGTTTCGGGACAGGGTCCATGGCTACACCTTC.

The V and J genes are TRBV5-6 and TRBJ2-7; unclear D gene. V lost 0 bases and J 11 bases, leaving 12 bases between the germline ends. The CDR3 is 12 amino acids. CDR1 and CDR2 (germline): SGHDT, YYEEEE. The CDR3: CASSLGQSVEYF. The CDR3 nucleotides read TGTGCCAGCAGCTTGGGACAATCCGTTGAGTACTTC.

The chain uses TRBV5-6 and TRBJ1-2, with 8 bases aligning to TRBD1. Germline loops: CDR1 SGHDT, CDR2 YYEEEE. This CDR3 region has 17 residues. The junction had 8 bases not matched to a gene; V was cut back by 0 bases and J by 1 base. CDR3 nucleotides: TGTGCCAGCAGCTTGGGCCCCGGACAGGGTGGTAACTATGGCTACACCTTC. Protein: CASSLGPGQGGNYGYTF.

The CDR3 coding sequence is TGTGCCAGCAAAAGGACTAGCGGGGACGCGGTGAAGCTGTTTTTT. It specifies CASKRTSGDAVKLFF. This rearrangement joins TRBV28 to TRBJ2-2, with TRBD2 matching 12 bases. The junction had 12 bases not matched to a gene; V was cut back by 7 bases and J by 12 bases. Germline CDR1 reads MDHEN; CDR2 reads SYDVKM. CDR3 length: 15 residues.

This chain connects TRBV7-2 to TRBJ1-6, with TRBD1 matching over 10 bases. Germline loops: CDR1 SGHTA, CDR2 FQGNSA. CDR3 length equals 15 residues. Losses at the gene ends were 5 bases for V and 10 bases for J; bases not matched to a gene: 8. CDR3 amino acids: CASSVVRDRGSPLHF. The CDR3 DNA follows: TGTGCCAGCAGCGTAGTCCGGGACAGGGGATCACCCCTCCACTTT.

This chain joins TRBV5-1 and TRBJ1-1, with D maybe TRBD1 (6 bases). CDR1 is SGHRS, CDR2 YFSETQ, per germline. V lost 4 bases and J 8 bases, leaving 15 bases between the germline ends. The CDR3 totals 13 residues. CDR3 protein: CASSPWTVGEAFF. The CDR3 region has the DNA TGCGCCAGCAGCCCCTGGACAGTTGGCGAAGCTTTCTTT.

The J gene is TRBJ2-2, the V gene TRBV2; 7 bases fit TRBD1. The CDR3 has 16 amino acids. Germline V lookup: CDR1 SNHLY, CDR2 FYNNEI. Trimming took 8 bases from V and 4 from J; bases not matched to a gene: 13. DNA for the CDR3: TGTGCCAGCTCCGTGACAGGGCCGCGAGGCACCGGGGAGCTGTTTTTT. This encodes CASSVTGPRGTGELFF.

The V call is TRBV29-1, the J call TRBJ1-3; no definite D call. CDR1 and CDR2 (germline): SQVTM, ANQGSEA. Trimming removed 7 bases from V and 1 base from J, with 11 bases in between. The CDR3 length is 13 residues. The CDR3 protein is CSAREGSGNTIYF. CDR3 DNA: TGCAGCGCCCGTGAGGGTTCTGGAAACACCATATATTTT. Together with reference TRBV29-1 and TRBJ1-3, the CDR3 gives the full variable domain: SAVISQKPSRDICQRGTSLTIQCQVDSQVTMMFWYRQQPGQSLTLIATANQGSEATYESGFVIDKFPISRPNLTFSTLTVSNMSPEDSSIYLCSAREGSGNTIYFGEGSWLTVV.

The chain has TRBV2 and TRBJ2-7; TRBD2 might be the D (6 bases). CDR3 length: 13 amino acids. CDR1 is SNHLY and CDR2 is FYNNEI in the germline V gene. Trimming cost V 8 bases and J 3 bases, with 14 bases left between them. The CDR3 DNA is TGTGCCAGCGCAAGGGGAGGTGTCTACGAGCAGTACTTC. It yields the protein CASARGGVYEQYF.

The V gene is TRBV7-3, the J gene TRBJ2-2; no definite D call. Germline loops: CDR1 SGHTA, CDR2 FQGTGA. V gave up 5 bases and J gave up 1 base, with 14 bases separating them. This CDR3 contains 16 residues. The CDR3 region has the DNA TGTGCCAGCAGCCCAGAACCTTGGCAGAACACCGGGGAGCTGTTTTTT. It yields the protein CASSPEPWQNTGELFF.

The chain couples TRBV6-5 to TRBJ2-6, with no clear D. The ends were cut back, 0 bases at V and 4 bases at J, with 10 bases in the middle. From germline, CDR1 is MNHEY and CDR2 SVGAGI. This CDR3 has 16 residues. The CDR3 DNA sequence: TGTGCCAGCAGTTACTCGAGATCCACGGGGGCCAACGTCCTGACTTTC. It yields the protein CASSYSRSTGANVLTF.

This clone has just one count. The chain combines TRBV2 with TRBJ2-1, with TRBD2 matching 9 bases. The length of the CDR3 is 15 residues. The junction had 6 bases not matched to a gene; V was cut back by 8 bases and J by 1 base. The germline V gene encodes CDR1 SNHLY and CDR2 FYNNEI. CDR3 coding DNA: TGTGCCAGCTCGAGGACTAGCGCATCCTACAATGAGCAGTTCTTC. Translation gives CASSRTSASYNEQFF.

This chain links TRBV4-3 with TRBJ2-1; 12 bases align to TRBD2. Germline V gene lookup returns CDR1 LGHNA and CDR2 YSLEER. V lost 0 bases and J lost 0; bases outside the gene matches: 15. The CDR3 consists of 22 residues. The CDR3 DNA is TGCGCCAGCAGCCAAGAGTCACATCCCGGACTAGCGGGGAGGAGCTCCTACAATGAGCAGTTCTTC. It translates to CASSQESHPGLAGRSSYNEQFF.

This sequence joins TRBV18 and TRBJ2-1, with 8 bases identical to TRBD2. Germline loops: CDR1 KGHSH, CDR2 LQKENI. The V and J ends lost 3 bases and 6 bases, in that order; junction bases with no gene match: 13. This CDR3 is built from 17 residues. The CDR3 spells CASSPFSGNLQPNEQFF. CDR3 coding DNA: TGTGCCAGCTCACCCTTTAGCGGGAACCTACAACCCAATGAGCAGTTCTTC.

The chain employs TRBV19 and TRBJ2-6; D not certain. The CDR3 loop spans 17 amino acids. Trimming left V 6 bases short and J 2 bases short, with 17 bases between. Germline CDR1 is LNHDA and CDR2 is SQIVND (reference sequence). Written as DNA, the CDR3 is TGTGCCAGTAGCACTGCACTCCGCGCGGCTGGGGCCAACGTCCTGACTTTC. It specifies CASSTALRAAGANVLTF. The whole variable domain, remainder taken from reference TRBV19 and TRBJ2-6, is DGGITQSPKYLFRKEGQNVTLSCEQNLNHDAMYWYRQDPGQGLRLIYYSQIVNDFQKGDIAEGYSVSREKKESFPLTVTSAQKNPTAFYLCASSTALRAAGANVLTFGAGSRLTVL.

This sequence joins TRBV7-3 and TRBJ1-1; 11 nucleotides agree with TRBD1. In germline, CDR1 is SGHTA, CDR2 FQGTGA. The CDR3 length is 14 residues. V lost 5 bases to trimming and J lost 5 bases; unmatched junction nucleotides: 4. This CDR3 is CASSRTGGGTEAFF. The DNA for the CDR3 is TGTGCCAGCAGCAGGACAGGGGGCGGGACTGAAGCTTTCTTT.

V and J are TRBV2 and TRBJ1-5, with 10 bases matching TRBD1. Germline V gene data show CDR1 as SNHLY and CDR2 as FYNNEI. CDR3 length: 13 amino acids. With V trimmed by 6 bases and J by 8 bases, 4 bases remained unmatched. As DNA, the CDR3 is TGTGCCAGCAGAGGACAGGGGGTTGAGCCCCAGCATTTT. This translates into CASRGQGVEPQHF.

The J gene is TRBJ1-5, the V gene TRBV28; D not resolved. V was trimmed by 6 bases and J by 4 bases, leaving 10 bases between them. The CDR3 contains 13 residues. The germline CDR1 and CDR2 sequences are MDHEN and SYDVKM. CDR3 sequence (DNA): TGTGCCAGCAGGCTTTGGAGAAATCAGCCCCAGCATTTT. It encodes CASRLWRNQPQHF.

The chain links TRBV5-6 to TRBJ1-1; the D gene is possibly TRBD1 (5 bases). The CDR3 loop spans 16 amino acids. Germline V gene data show CDR1 as SGHDT and CDR2 as YYEEEE. V lost 3 bases and J 0 bases, leaving 15 bases between the germline ends. This chain's CDR3 is CASSWGRGTMNTEAFF. The CDR3 nucleotides read TGTGCCAGCAGCTGGGGCCGGGGGACCATGAACACTGAAGCTTTCTTT.

The chain uses TRBV18 and TRBJ2-2, with D perhaps TRBD1 (6 bases). V was pared by 3 bases and J by 6 bases, with 8 bases between. The germline gives CDR1 KGHSH, CDR2 LQKENI. The CDR3 sequence is 13 residues long. The chain's CDR3 is CASSPDRSGELFF. The CDR3 DNA sequence: TGTGCCAGCTCACCTGACAGGTCCGGGGAGCTGTTTTTT.

In the case of this clone: Because the CDR3's place on the DNA is in doubt, the DNA is left out and the CDR3 is given as listed by TCRdb. This chain uses TRBV6-5 with TRBJ2-2; the table gives TRBD1 as D, unverified against the DNA. Including both end residues, the CDR3 is 15 amino acids long. Germline V gene lookup returns CDR1 MNHEY and CDR2 SVGAGI. The CDR3 reads CASILGQGFTGELFF.

The chain has TRBV3-1 (or the pseudogene TRBV3-2) and TRBJ2-7; TRBD1 matches 7 bases. Trimming cost V 3 bases and J 2 bases; bases outside gene matches: 4. Germline lookup yields CDR1 LGHDT and CDR2 YNNKEL (reference sequence). The CDR3 contains 14 residues. Here the CDR3 DNA reads TGTGCCAGCAGCCAGGGACAGTTAGCCTACGAGCAGTACTTC. Translating it yields CASSQGQLAYEQYF.

The chain couples TRBV5-1 to TRBJ2-1, with TRBD1 matching 8 bases. The CDR3 runs 18 residues. The ends lost 4 bases at V and 5 bases at J; junction bases unmatched: 17. Germline V lookup: CDR1 SGHRS, CDR2 YFSETQ. The CDR3 DNA follows: TGCGCCAGCAGCCCCTCCGGGTTCACAGGGGGTATCGACAATGAGCAGTTCTTC. It translates to CASSPSGFTGGIDNEQFF. The full variable domain, in which reference TRBV5-1 and TRBJ2-1 provide the parts outside the CDR3, is KAGVTQTPRYLIKTRGQQVTLSCSPISGHRSVSWYQQTPGQGLQFLFEYFSETQRNKGNFPGRFSGRQFSNSRSEMNVSTLELGDSALYLCASSPSGFTGGIDNEQFFGPGTRLTVL.

J is TRBJ2-5 and V is TRBV28, with 10 positions matching TRBD2. This CDR3 is 18 amino acids long. CDR1 and CDR2 from the germline V gene are MDHEN and SYDVKM. The J segment lost 1 base and the V segment lost 8 bases, leaving 16 bases of the junction unmatched. The DNA for the CDR3 is TGTGCCAGCTCGGGTCCGACTAAGCCTAGCGGGAGCCAAGAGACCCAGTACTTC. Residues: CASSGPTKPSGSQETQYF. The whole variable domain, remainder taken from reference TRBV28 and TRBJ2-5, is DVKVTQSSRYLVKRTGEKVFLECVQDMDHENMFWYRQDPGLGLRLIYFSYDVKMKEKGDIPEGYSVSREKKERFSLILESASTNQTSMYLCASSGPTKPSGSQETQYFGPGTRLLVL.

V and J are TRBV2 and TRBJ2-7; D unresolved. This CDR3 is 10 amino acids long. V lost 8 bases, J lost 3 bases, and 5 bases lay in between. From germline, CDR1 is SNHLY and CDR2 FYNNEI. The CDR3 bases are TGTGCCAGCCAGTTCTACGAGCAGTACTTC. Translation gives CASQFYEQYF.

J is TRBJ2-7 and V is TRBV24-1; D is uncertain. Germline V gives CDR1 KGHDR, CDR2 SFDVKD. V was shortened by 6 bases and J by 6 bases, with 11 bases between the two germline ends. The CDR3 is 12 amino acids. CDR3 bases: TGTGCCACCAGTTCTAGTTCATCCGAGCAGTACTTC. Its translation is CATSSSSSEQYF.

V gene TRBV28 combines with J gene TRBJ1-2; D not certain. Germline V lookup: CDR1 MDHEN, CDR2 SYDVKM. V was shortened by 6 bases and J by 2 bases, with 10 bases between the two germline ends. The CDR3 runs 13 residues. CDR3 amino acids: CASRSDGNYGYTF. The CDR3 bases are TGTGCCAGCAGATCCGACGGGAACTATGGCTACACCTTC.